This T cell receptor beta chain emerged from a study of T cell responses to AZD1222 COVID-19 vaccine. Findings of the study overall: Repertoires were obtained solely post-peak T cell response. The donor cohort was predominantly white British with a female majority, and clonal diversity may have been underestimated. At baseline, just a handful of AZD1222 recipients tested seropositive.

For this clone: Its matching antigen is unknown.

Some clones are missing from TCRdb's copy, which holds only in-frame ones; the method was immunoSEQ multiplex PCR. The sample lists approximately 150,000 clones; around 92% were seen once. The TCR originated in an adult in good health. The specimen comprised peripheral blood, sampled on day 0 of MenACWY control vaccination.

CDR3 region: CASSEGKVSGNTIYF. CDR3 sequence (DNA): TGTGCCAGCAGTGAGGGCAAAGTCTCTGGAAACACCATATATTTT. The rearrangement joins TRBV6-1 to TRBJ1-3; no reliable D call. Trimming took off 3 bases at V and 0 bases at J, with 9 bases between the two ends. The CDR3 is 15 amino acids. Germline V CDR1 and CDR2: MNHNS, SASEGT.